This TCR beta chain was sequenced in a study of graft-versus-host responses after intestinal transplantation. Clones were read by immunoSEQ multiplex PCR, and TCRdb kept only the in-frame ones, dropping some. The sample holds roughly 90,000 clones, over 80% seen once. As concerns this clone: Its antigen is still unknown.

CDR1 is PRHDT and CDR2 is FYEKMQ in the germline V gene (reference sequence). This CDR3 region has 18 residues. J lost 3 bases, V lost 4 bases, and 11 bases had no gene match. The sample was unstimulated CD8+ T cells sorted from spleen or lymph node cells, taken before intestinal transplant. The rearrangement joins TRBV13 to TRBJ1-6, with 8 bases that match TRBD1. This clonotype was obtained from a human donor who received an intestinal transplant. CDR3: CASSSTDRGGGYNSPLHF. CDR3 DNA sequence: TGTGCCAGCAGCTCCACAGACAGGGGAGGGGGCTATAATTCACCCCTCCACTTT.